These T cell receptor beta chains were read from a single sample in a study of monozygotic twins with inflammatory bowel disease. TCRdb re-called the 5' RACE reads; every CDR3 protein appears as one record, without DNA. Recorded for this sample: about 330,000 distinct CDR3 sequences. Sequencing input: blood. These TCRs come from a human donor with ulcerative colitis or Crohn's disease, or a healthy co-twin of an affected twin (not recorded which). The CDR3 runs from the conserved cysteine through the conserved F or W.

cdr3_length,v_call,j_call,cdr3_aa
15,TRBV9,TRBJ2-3,CASSVSGTSTDTQYF
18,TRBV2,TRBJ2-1,CASSVTGWGLSSYNEQFF
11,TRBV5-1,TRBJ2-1,CASSLGQGQFF
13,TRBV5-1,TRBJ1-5,CASSLGSDQPQHF
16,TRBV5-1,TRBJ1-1,CASSPGTGALNTEAFF
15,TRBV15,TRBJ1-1,CATSSPQGGATEAFF
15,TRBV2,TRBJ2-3,CASSVVAESTDTQYF
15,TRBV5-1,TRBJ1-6,CASSLDGPGNSPLHF
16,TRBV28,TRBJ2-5,CASSLSRLAGQETQYF
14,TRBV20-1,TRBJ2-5,CSAGTSGGAETQYF
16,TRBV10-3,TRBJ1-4,CAISESGLTTNEKLFF
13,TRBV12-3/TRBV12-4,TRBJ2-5,CACRYRGQETQYF
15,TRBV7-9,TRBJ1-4,CASSPGKGTREKLFF
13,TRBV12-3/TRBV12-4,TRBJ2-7,CASTLDSSIEQYF
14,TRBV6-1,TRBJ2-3,CASRRDQSTDTQYF
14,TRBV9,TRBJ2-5,CASSVDGGSETQYF
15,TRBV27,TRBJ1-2,CASHPRGQANYGYTF
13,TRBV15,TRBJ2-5,CATSSGGEETQYF
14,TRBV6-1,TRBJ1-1,CASSGRARGTEAFF
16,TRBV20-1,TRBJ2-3,CSARGLADITTDTQYF
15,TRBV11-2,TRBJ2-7,CASSLGASGTYEQYF
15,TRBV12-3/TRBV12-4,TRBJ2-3,CASASRGAGTDTQYF
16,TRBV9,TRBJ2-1,CASSSMPGTSYNEQFF
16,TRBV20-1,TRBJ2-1,CSALPIRLAGRNEQFF
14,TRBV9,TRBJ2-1,CASSVAGGGAEQFF
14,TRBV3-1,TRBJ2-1,CASSQDPLRNEQFF
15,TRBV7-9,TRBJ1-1,CASRSTASVNTEAFF
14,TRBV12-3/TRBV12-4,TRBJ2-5,CASSPPWGKETQYF
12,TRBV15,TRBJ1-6,CATSRQTPPLHF
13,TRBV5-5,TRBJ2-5,CASSLGFGETQYF
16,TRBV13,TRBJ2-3,CASSNRQGRGADTQYF
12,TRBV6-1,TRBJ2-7,CASTGGYYEQYF
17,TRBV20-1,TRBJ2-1,CSTLPQTSPTDYNEQFF
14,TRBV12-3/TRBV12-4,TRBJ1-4,CASSWTGGEEKLFF